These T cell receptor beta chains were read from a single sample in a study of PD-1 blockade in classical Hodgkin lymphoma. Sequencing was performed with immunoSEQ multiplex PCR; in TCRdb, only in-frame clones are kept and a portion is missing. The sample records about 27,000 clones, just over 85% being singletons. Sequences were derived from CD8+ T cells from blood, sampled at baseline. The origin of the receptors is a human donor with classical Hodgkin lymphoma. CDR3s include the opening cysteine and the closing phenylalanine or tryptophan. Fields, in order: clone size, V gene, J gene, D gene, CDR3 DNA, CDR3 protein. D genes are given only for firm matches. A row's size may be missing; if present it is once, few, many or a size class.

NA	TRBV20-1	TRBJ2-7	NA	TGCAGTGCCCCAATACCTGGCGAGCAGTACTTC	CSAPIPGEQYF
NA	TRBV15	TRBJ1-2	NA	TGTGCCACCAGCAGAGATCCGGCAGCTTATGGCTACACCTTC	CATSRDPAAYGYTF
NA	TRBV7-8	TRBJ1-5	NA	TGTGCCAGCAGCTTAGAGGCAGGACTGGGCAATCAGCCCCAGCATTTT	CASSLEAGLGNQPQHF
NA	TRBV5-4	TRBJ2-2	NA	TGTGCCAGCAGCTCCCGGCCCGGGGAGCTGTTTTTT	CASSSRPGELFF
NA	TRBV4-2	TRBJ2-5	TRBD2	TGTGCCAGCAGCCAAGAGGGACTAGGCCAATACTTC	CASSQEGLGQYF
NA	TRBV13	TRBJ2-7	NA	TGTGCCAGCAGTTCCGGGGGCTCCTACGAGCAGTACTTC	CASSSGGSYEQYF
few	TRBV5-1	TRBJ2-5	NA	TGCGCCAGCACGACAGGCTCCCAAGAGACCCAGTACTTC	CASTTGSQETQYF
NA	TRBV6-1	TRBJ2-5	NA	TGTGCCAGCAGTCCTCTATTAGGACCCCAAGAGACCCAGTACTTC	CASSPLLGPQETQYF
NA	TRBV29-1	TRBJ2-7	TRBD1	TGCAGCGTCTTCTCCGGGACAGTCTACGAGCAGTACTTC	CSVFSGTVYEQYF
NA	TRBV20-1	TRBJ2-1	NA	TGCAGTGTTCATGGCGGTGAGCAGTTCTTC	CSVHGGEQFF
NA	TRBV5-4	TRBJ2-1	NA	TGTGCCAGCAGCTTGGGTGTGGGGCGCAATGAGCAGTTCTTC	CASSLGVGRNEQFF
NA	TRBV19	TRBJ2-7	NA	TGTGCCAGTAGTCCCAGCCCAGGACAGTCAGCTTCCTACGAGCAGTACTTC	CASSPSPGQSASYEQYF
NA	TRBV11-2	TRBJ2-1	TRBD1	TGTGCCAGCAGCTTCACAGGGGGTGGGGGTGAGCAGTTCTTC	CASSFTGGGGEQFF
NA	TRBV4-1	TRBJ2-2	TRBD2	TGCGCCAGCAGCCAATGGGCTAGCGGGAGTGGTAGCACCGGGGAGCTGTTTTTT	CASSQWASGSGSTGELFF
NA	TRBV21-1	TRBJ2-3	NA	TGTGCCAGCAGCACCCACTACAGGGCGTGGAGCACAGATACGCAGTATTTT	CASSTHYRAWSTDTQYF
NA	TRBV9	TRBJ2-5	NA	TGTGCCAGCAGCGTAGGGGGGCAAGAGACCCAGTACTTC	CASSVGGQETQYF
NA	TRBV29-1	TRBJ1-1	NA	TGCAGCGTTGACTCAGGTGGTCCGGAGGCTTTCTTT	CSVDSGGPEAFF
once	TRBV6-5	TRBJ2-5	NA	TGTGCCAGCAGTTACTCGAGTTCTAAAACCCAGTACTTC	CASSYSSSKTQYF
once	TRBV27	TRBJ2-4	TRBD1	TGTGCCAGCAGTTCCAGACAGGGGAGCATGGGGAAAAACATTCAGTACTTC	CASSSRQGSMGKNIQYF
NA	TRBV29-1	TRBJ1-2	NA	TGCAGCGTTGGGGGACTTAACTATGGCTACACCTTC	CSVGGLNYGYTF
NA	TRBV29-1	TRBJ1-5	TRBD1	TGCAGCGTAGGACAGGGAAGTAGCAATCAGCCCCAGCATTTT	CSVGQGSSNQPQHF
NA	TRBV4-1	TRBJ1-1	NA	TGCGCCAGCAGCCAAGTAGGGGTGGACACTGAAGCTTTCTTT	CASSQVGVDTEAFF
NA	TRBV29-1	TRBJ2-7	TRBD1	TGCAGCGTTGGTCTGAGACAGGGGTACGAGCAGTACTTC	CSVGLRQGYEQYF
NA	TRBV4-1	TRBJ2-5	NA	TGCGCCAGCAGCCAAGGAGTCAGGGTCGGTGGATACGAGACCCAGTACTTC	CASSQGVRVGGYETQYF
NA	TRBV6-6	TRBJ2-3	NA	TGTGCCAGCAGGGAGACAAGGGCAGATACGCAGTATTTT	CASRETRADTQYF
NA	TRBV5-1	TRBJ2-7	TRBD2	TGCGCCAGCAGCTTGCTTTCCGCGGGAGTACGCGAGCAGTACTTC	CASSLLSAGVREQYF
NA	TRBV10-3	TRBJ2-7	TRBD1	TGTGCCATCAGTGAGTCCCCGGGACAGGGGCCCTACGAGCAGTACTTC	CAISESPGQGPYEQYF
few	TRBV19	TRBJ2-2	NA	TGTGCCAGTGAGGGGCACACCGGGGAGCTGTTTTTT	CASEGHTGELFF
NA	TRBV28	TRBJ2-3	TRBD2	TGTGCCAGCAGTTTATCCCCCGCTAGCGGGTTTAGCACAGATACGCAGTATTTT	CASSLSPASGFSTDTQYF
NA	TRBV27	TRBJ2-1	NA	TGTGCCAGCAGTTCCCTCGATATTAAATTCCTAGGAAGACAGGACAATGAGCAGTTCTTC	CASSSLDIKFLGRQDNEQFF
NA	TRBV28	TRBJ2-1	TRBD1	TGTGCCAGCACCTTGGGGGCAGGGGGCGCTTACAATGAGCAGTTCTTC	CASTLGAGGAYNEQFF
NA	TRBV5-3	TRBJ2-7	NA	TGTGCCAGAAGCTTGGGAGGGCCTTTCGACGAGCAGTACTTC	CARSLGGPFDEQYF
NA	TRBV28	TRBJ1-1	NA	TGTGCCAGCAGTTTATGGACGGGCTCTGAAGCTTTCTTT	CASSLWTGSEAFF
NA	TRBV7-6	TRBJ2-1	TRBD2	TGTGCCAGCAGCTTAGGCCTAGCGGGAGGGCCCGATGAGCAGTTCTTC	CASSLGLAGGPDEQFF
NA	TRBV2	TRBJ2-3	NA	TGTGCCAGCAGTGAATTCAACGGGAGATCAGATACGCAGTATTTT	CASSEFNGRSDTQYF
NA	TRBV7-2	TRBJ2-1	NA	TGTGCCAGCAGCGAGAGGGGGAACTCCTACAATGAGCAGTTCTTC	CASSERGNSYNEQFF
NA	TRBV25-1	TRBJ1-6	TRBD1	TGTGCCAGCAGGGGACAGGGAGGTTCACCCCTCCACTTT	CASRGQGGSPLHF
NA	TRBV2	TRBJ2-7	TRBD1	TGTGCCAGCAGGATGGACAGGGCTTTCTACTACGAGCAGTACTTC	CASRMDRAFYYEQYF
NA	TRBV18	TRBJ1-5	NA	TGTGCCAGCTCACCACCTAAACAGCTTAATCAGCCCCAGCATTTT	CASSPPKQLNQPQHF
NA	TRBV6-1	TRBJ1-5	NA	TGTGCCAGCAGTGAAATCGACGGGACAAGAACAAATCAGCCCCAGCATTTT	CASSEIDGTRTNQPQHF